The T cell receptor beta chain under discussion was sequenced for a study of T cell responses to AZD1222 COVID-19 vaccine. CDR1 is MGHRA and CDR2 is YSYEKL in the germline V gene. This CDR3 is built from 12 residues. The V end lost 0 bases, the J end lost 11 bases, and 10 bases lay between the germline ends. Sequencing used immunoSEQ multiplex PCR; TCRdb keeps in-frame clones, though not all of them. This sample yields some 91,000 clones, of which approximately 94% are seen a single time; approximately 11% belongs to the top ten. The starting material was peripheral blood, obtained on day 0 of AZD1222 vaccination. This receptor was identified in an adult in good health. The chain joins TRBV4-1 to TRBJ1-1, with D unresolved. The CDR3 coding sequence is TGCGCCAGCAGCCAAGAGGGCCGGCGGGCTTTCTTT. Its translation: CASSQEGRRAFF.